This T cell receptor beta chain was found in a study of T cell responses to AZD1222 COVID-19 vaccine. Overall study findings and caveats: Mapped onto spike, vaccine-associated CD4 TCRs spanned it and were dominant at 160-218 and 743-854.

Libraries were prepared by immunoSEQ multiplex PCR; TCRdb keeps only in-frame clonotypes and omits some of them. The table lists some 97,000 clones, roughly 86% of them singletons. This CDR3 has 13 amino acids. Germline CDR1 reads GTSNPN; CDR2 reads SVGIG (reference sequence). Trimming took 4 bases from V and 4 from J; bases not matched to a gene: 6. Worth noting for this clone: Its specificity is not known.

The specimen was peripheral blood, collected on day 0 of MenACWY control vaccination. This clonotype was sampled from an adult in good health. The genes are TRBV30 and TRBJ2-7, with 8 bases aligning to TRBD2. The CDR3 loop is CAWKRGRNYEQYF. As DNA, the CDR3 is TGTGCCTGGAAGCGCGGGAGGAATTACGAGCAGTACTTC.